This T cell receptor (beta chain) is drawn from a study of shared clonotypes between healthy human individuals. Deep-level running was used for the assay. Sequencing was performed with immunoSEQ multiplex PCR; in TCRdb, only in-frame clones are kept and a portion is missing. Of a few million clones in the sample, 93% are singletons; the top ten hold 1.5% to 2%. This clone appeared once. The CDR3 is 16 residues long. Germline V lookup: CDR1 MNHEY, CDR2 SMNVEV (reference sequence). V was clipped by 3 bases and J by 7 bases, with 16 bases between them. Terminally differentiated effector memory CD45RA+ cells were excluded from the naive CD8 cells, which were CD45RO-negative and positively selected for CCR7.

What was sequenced was naive CD8+ T cells from PBMCs. The source of this sequence is a man aged 18 to 29 in good health. Some clones in this sample may be carry-over from other donors' samples. This sequence joins TRBV27 and TRBJ1-6; maybe TRBD1 (5 bases). In DNA form, the CDR3 reads TGTGCCAGCAGTTTCCGCAACGGGGGGGTAAATTCACCCCTCCACTTT. It is translated as CASSFRNGGVNSPLHF.